One sample yielded the 9 T cell receptor beta chains listed below, sequenced in a study of shared clonotypes between healthy human individuals. Some clones are missing from TCRdb's copy, which holds only in-frame ones; the method was immunoSEQ multiplex PCR. Seen here are about 340,000 clones, 73% observed once, and the top ten hold 10%. Sequencing used memory CD4+ T cells sorted from blood. Subset meaning: CD45RA-negative fraction. The source of these receptors is a man in his thirties or forties in good health.

The chain employs TRBV10-3 and TRBJ2-5; TRBD2 is a possible D gene (6 bases). Germline CDR1 ENHRY, CDR2 SYGVKD. The CDR3 length is 14 residues. Trimming left V 5 bases short and J 4 bases short, with 14 bases between. The CDR3 sequence: CAISTGPAGETQYF. CDR3 DNA sequence: TGTGCCATCAGTACGGGACCAGCGGGAGAGACCCAGTACTTC.

The V and J genes are TRBV29-1 and TRBJ2-7; weak D call: TRBD2 (6 bases). The germline V gene has CDR1 SQVTM and CDR2 ANQGSEA. Trimming took 2 bases from V and 2 from J, leaving 13 bases between them. The length of the CDR3 is 14 residues. CDR3: CSVERRDQTYEQYF. The CDR3 nucleotides read TGCAGCGTTGAAAGGAGGGACCAGACCTACGAGCAGTACTTC.

The chain recombines TRBV5-5 with TRBJ2-6; D gene uncertain. The V and J ends lost 4 bases and 1 base respectively, with 6 bases between them. This CDR3 has 14 amino acids. Per germline, CDR1 SGHKS and CDR2 YYEKEE (reference sequence). CDR3 DNA: TGTGCCAGCAGCCCCGGTTCTGGGGCCAACGTCCTGACTTTC. Translation: CASSPGSGANVLTF.

This chain uses TRBV5-6 with TRBJ2-5; 7 nucleotides line up with TRBD1. This CDR3 comprises 14 residues. Losses at the gene ends were 1 base for V and 2 bases for J; bases not matched to a gene: 2. Germline V CDR1 and CDR2: SGHDT, YYEEEE. The CDR3 sequence is CASSLWTGQETQYF. The CDR3 coding sequence is TGTGCCAGCAGCTTGTGGACAGGTCAAGAGACCCAGTACTTC.

CDR3 nucleotides: TGTGCCTGGACTAGCGGAACAGATACGCAGTATTTT. Residues: CAWTSGTDTQYF. The rearrangement uses TRBV30 and TRBJ2-3; 7 bases are shared with TRBD2. The CDR3 runs to 12 residues. Germline assignment: CDR1 GTSNPN and CDR2 SVGIG (reference sequence). The J segment lost 3 bases and the V segment lost 4 bases, leaving 1 base of the junction unmatched.

J is TRBJ1-5 and V is TRBV28; unclear D gene. The CDR3 is made up of 15 amino acids. Germline V CDR1 and CDR2: MDHEN, SYDVKM. The V end lost 3 bases, the J end lost 2 bases, and 11 bases lay between the germline ends. For the CDR3, the DNA is TGTGCCAGCAGTTTTTGGAAGGTTGGCAATCAGCCCCAGCATTTT. Its protein product is CASSFWKVGNQPQHF.

Points on this clone: One end of the junction varies from germline; a read error may be responsible. Other DNA sequences in this specimen translate into the identical CDR3. This chain uses TRBV14 with TRBJ1-4, with a tentative D call TRBD1 (6 bases). The CDR3 consists of 13 residues. In germline, CDR1 is SGHDN, CDR2 FVKESK. The CDR3 nucleotides read TGTGCCAGCAGCCAAGGGCGTGCAGGGGAACTGTTTTTC. Protein product: CASSQGRAGELFF.

This clone was detected many times. The rearrangement uses TRBV4-2 and TRBJ1-2; D gene uncertain. The CDR3 length is 16 residues. Germline assignment: CDR1 LGHNA and CDR2 YNFKEQ. Trimming pared 1 base from V and 6 bases from J, leaving 18 bases between. The chain's CDR3 is CASSQAREQRLDGYTF. For the CDR3, the DNA is TGTGCCAGCAGCCAAGCTAGGGAACAAAGGCTTGATGGCTACACCTTC.

The chain employs TRBV4-1 and TRBJ2-1; D may be TRBD2 (5 bases). V was clipped by 4 bases and J by 0 bases, with 13 bases between them. The germline gives CDR1 MGHRA, CDR2 YSYEKL. CDR3 length equals 16 residues. The CDR3 DNA is TGCGCCAGCAGCCTGGAAGCGGCAAGCTCCTACAATGAGCAGTTCTTC. Its translation: CASSLEAASSYNEQFF.